This T cell receptor (beta chain) was identified during a study of cytomegalovirus exposure and HLA in healthy donors. The table came from immunoSEQ multiplex PCR; TCRdb's copy has only in-frame clones and leaves some out. The sample contains 150,000 or so clones, more than 70% of which appear only once. Material for sequencing was PBMCs. The clonotype originates from a human donor in good health.

CDR3 coding DNA: TGTGCCAGCACCACCGGGACAGGGCGTCAGCCCCAGCATTTT. It specifies CASTTGTGRQPQHF. This chain joins TRBV28 and TRBJ1-5; 9 bases are shared with TRBD1. Germline V gives CDR1 MDHEN, CDR2 SYDVKM. The CDR3 runs 14 residues. J gave up 6 bases and V 7 bases, and 7 bases lay outside the gene matches.